This T cell receptor (beta chain) was profiled in a study of blood T cell repertoires in COVID-19. CDR1 is SGHTA and CDR2 is FQGNSA in the germline V gene. Germline trimming cut 2 bases from V and 6 bases from J; bases unmatched to any gene: 8. The CDR3 runs 16 residues. Profiling relied on immunoSEQ multiplex PCR, and the TCRdb table lists in-frame clones only, not all of them. Here the sample spans 250,000 to 300,000 clones, 91% being singletons. Followed over time, Seattle patients had been enrolled while infection was active. The sequencing sample was made of peripheral blood. The sequence derives from a woman between 25 and 40 years old with COVID-19, enrolled during active disease. The V and J genes are TRBV7-2 and TRBJ1-5, with TRBD1 matching 9 bases. CDR3 loop: CASSLWSQGAGQPQHF. The CDR3 DNA follows: TGTGCCAGCAGCTTATGGTCACAGGGGGCTGGTCAGCCCCAGCATTTT.